The T cell receptor (beta chain) described here comes from a study of blood T cell repertoires in COVID-19. Across the study: The analysed material was cDNA or gDNA that came from T cells, B-cell-depleted T cells, or PBMCs.

V lost 10 bases, J lost 0 bases, and 5 bases stayed unmatched. This CDR3 is built from 15 residues. The germline CDR1 and CDR2 sequences are SNHLY and FYNNEI. In the original analysis: Reference gene primers were amplified, and this amplification served to estimate nucleated cell counts. The repertoire was sequenced with immunoSEQ multiplex PCR; TCRdb's copy has only in-frame clones and lacks some. V, J and clone size were drawn from that table, and D and trimming were deduced from the DNA. This table holds 100,000 to 150,000 clones, roughly 80% found once. The gene calls are TRBV2 and TRBJ2-7, with 14 bases matching TRBD2. This clonotype was sampled from a woman aged 50 to 60 with acute or convalescent COVID-19. Material: peripheral blood. The CDR3 DNA reads TGTGCCACCGGGACTAGCGGGGGAAGCTCCTACGAGCAGTACTTC. It is translated as CATGTSGGSSYEQYF. Drawing the rest from reference TRBV2 and TRBJ2-7, the complete variable domain is EPEVTQTPSHQVTQMGQEVILRCVPISNHLYFYWYRQILGQKVEFLVSFYNNEISEKSEIFDDQFSVERPDGSNFTLKIRSTKLEDSAMYFCATGTSGGSSYEQYFGPGTRLTVT.